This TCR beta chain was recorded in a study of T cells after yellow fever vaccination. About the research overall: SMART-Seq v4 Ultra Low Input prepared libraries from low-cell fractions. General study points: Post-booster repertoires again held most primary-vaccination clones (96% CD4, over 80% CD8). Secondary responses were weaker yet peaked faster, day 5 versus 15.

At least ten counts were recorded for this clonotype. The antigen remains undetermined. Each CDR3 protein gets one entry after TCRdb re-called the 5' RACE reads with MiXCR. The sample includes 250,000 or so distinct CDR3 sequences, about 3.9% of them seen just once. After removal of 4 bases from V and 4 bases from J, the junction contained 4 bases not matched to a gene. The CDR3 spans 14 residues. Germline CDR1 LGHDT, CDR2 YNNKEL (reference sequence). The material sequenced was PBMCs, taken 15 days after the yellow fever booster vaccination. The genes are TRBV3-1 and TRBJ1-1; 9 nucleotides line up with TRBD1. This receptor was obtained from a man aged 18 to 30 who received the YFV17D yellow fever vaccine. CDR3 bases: TGTGCCAGCAGCCCGAGGACAGGGGTCACTGAAGCTTTCTTT. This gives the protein CASSPRTGVTEAFF.